These 6 T cell receptor beta chains were all obtained from the same sample, sequenced in a study of long-term antiretroviral therapy in people with HIV (dated by TCRdb to the early 2020s). The immunoSEQ hsTCRB v3.0 assay was used at survey level resolution to sequence the TRB variable region. TCRdb holds this immuneACCESS table with in-frame rearrangements only. Some clones are missing; in checked studies, unresolved V genes explain under half, and the rest has no known cause. Here the sample has 19,000 or so clones; 70% to 80% occur a single time. The top ten hold less than 10% of the sample. The input for sequencing was unsorted PBMCs, taken at the start of antiretroviral therapy. These receptors originate from a man aged 25-45 years with HIV.

V is TRBV6-6 and J is TRBJ2-7; maybe TRBD2 (5 bases). Germline V gives CDR1 MNHNY, CDR2 SVGAGI (reference sequence). V dropped 4 bases and J dropped 5 bases, with 15 bases sitting between them. The CDR3 consists of 14 residues. CDR3 protein: CASSLAAGSHEQYF. DNA of the CDR3: TGTGCCAGCAGTTTGGCGGCGGGTTCTCACGAGCAGTACTTC.

The genes are TRBV6-5 and TRBJ2-1; a weak D match, TRBD1 (6 bases). Germline values: CDR1 MNHEY, CDR2 SVGAGI. This CDR3 has 15 amino acids. V lost 5 bases, J lost 4 bases, and 15 bases lay in between. DNA of the CDR3: TGTGCCAGCAGTAAACAGGGAGTTTATTACAATGAGCAGTTCTTC. It translates to CASSKQGVYYNEQFF.

V and J are TRBV5-4 and TRBJ2-5; D is undetermined. V was shortened by 4 bases and J by 2 bases, with 18 bases between the two germline ends. The CDR3 length is 16 residues. Germline CDR1 and CDR2: SGHNT and YYREEE (reference sequence). The CDR3 region is CASSLRTGPSQETQYF. The CDR3, as DNA: TGTGCCAGCAGCCTGCGGACCGGACCCTCTCAAGAGACCCAGTACTTC.

This chain links TRBV5-1 with TRBJ1-6; no clear D. The CDR3 runs to 14 residues. The V end was cut by 7 bases, the J end by 3 bases, with 11 bases between. CDR1 SGHRS and CDR2 YFSETQ come from the germline V gene. CDR3 nucleotides: TGCGCCAGCGGCGGGGAGCTCTATAATTCACCCCTCCACTTT. As protein: CASGGELYNSPLHF. The full variable domain, rest sourced from reference TRBV5-1 and TRBJ1-6, is KAGVTQTPRYLIKTRGQQVTLSCSPISGHRSVSWYQQTPGQGLQFLFEYFSETQRNKGNFPGRFSGRQFSNSRSEMNVSTLELGDSALYLCASGGELYNSPLHFGNGTRLTVT.

There are a few counts of this clone. This chain connects TRBV7-9 to TRBJ1-4, with 9 bases aligning to TRBD1. The CDR3 contains 16 residues. Losses at the gene ends were 4 bases for V and 5 bases for J; bases not matched to a gene: 8. Germline CDR1 is SEHNR and CDR2 is FQNEAQ (reference sequence). This CDR3 is CASSSGTGSENEKLFF. Here the CDR3 DNA reads TGTGCCAGCAGCTCCGGGACAGGGAGCGAAAATGAAAAACTGTTTTTT.

The chain joins TRBV6-1 to TRBJ1-3; D is uncertain. With 8 bases removed from V and 0 bases from J, the gap between germline ends came to 14 bases. CDR3 length: 15 residues. Germline V gene lookup returns CDR1 MNHNS and CDR2 SASEGT. CDR3 sequence: CASPDDASSGNTIYF. DNA for the CDR3: TGTGCCAGCCCTGACGATGCTTCCTCTGGAAACACCATATATTTT.